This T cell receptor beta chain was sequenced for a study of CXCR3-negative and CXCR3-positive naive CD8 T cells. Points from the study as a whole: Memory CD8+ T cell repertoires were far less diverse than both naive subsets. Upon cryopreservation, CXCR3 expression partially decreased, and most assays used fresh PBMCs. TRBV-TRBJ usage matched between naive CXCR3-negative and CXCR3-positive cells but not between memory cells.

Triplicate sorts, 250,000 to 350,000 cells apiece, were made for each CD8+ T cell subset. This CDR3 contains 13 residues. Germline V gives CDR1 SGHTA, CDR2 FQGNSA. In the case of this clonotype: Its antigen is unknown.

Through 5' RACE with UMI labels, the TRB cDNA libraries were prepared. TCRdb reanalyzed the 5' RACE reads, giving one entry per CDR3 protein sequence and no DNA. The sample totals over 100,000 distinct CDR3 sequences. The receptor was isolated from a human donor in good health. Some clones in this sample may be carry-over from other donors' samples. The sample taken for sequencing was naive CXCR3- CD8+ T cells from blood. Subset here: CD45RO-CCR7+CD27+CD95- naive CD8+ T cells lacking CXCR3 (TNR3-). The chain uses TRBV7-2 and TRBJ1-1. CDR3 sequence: CASSRIQHTEAFF.